Each of the 21 T cell receptor beta chains below was sequenced from the same sample in a study of T cells after yellow fever vaccination (dated by TCRdb to the late 2010s). Libraries were built with 5' RACE. TCRdb records Illumina HiSeq 2500 as the sequencer. TCRdb ran its own pipeline on the public reads, namely fastp trimming at Q25 and MiXCR clone calling, and kept in-frame beta chains. Under each unique CDR3 protein, matching rows form one entry showing the most common genes and DNA. The sample contains roughly 32,000 distinct CDR3 sequences, nearly 4.5% of them found a single time. The biggest ten clones account for less than 55% of the sample. Taken with the paper, the label for treatment or condition translates to: live attenuated yellow fever vaccine strain. Material: CD8+ T cells sorted from PBMCs, obtained 5 days after the yellow fever booster vaccination. The receptors come from a man aged 30 to 39 who received the YFV17D yellow fever vaccine.

Many counts were recorded for this clonotype. The CDR3 region has the DNA TGTGCCAGCAGCCTAACGGGCGGGAGCTCGGGCAATGAGCAGTTCTTC. It yields the protein CASSLTGGSSGNEQFF. The rearrangement uses TRBV9 and TRBJ2-1; TRBD2 matches at 7 bases. There are 16 residues in the CDR3. J gave up 6 bases and V 4 bases, and 13 bases lay outside the gene matches. Germline CDR1 SGDLS, CDR2 YYNGEE.

This clonotype was found many times. The chain is built from TRBV11-2 and TRBJ2-5; D is perhaps TRBD1 or TRBD2 (6 bases each). This CDR3 comprises 14 residues. Germline CDR1 is SGHAT and CDR2 is FQNNGV. Trimming removed 7 bases at V and 4 bases at J, with 16 bases between. The CDR3 loop reads CASTYHGGLETQYF. CDR3 in DNA: TGTGCCAGCACCTATCACGGGGGCTTAGAGACCCAGTACTTC.

This clonotype was detected ten times or more. The chain recombines TRBV15 with TRBJ2-7; D remains ambiguous. Germline CDR1 and CDR2: LNHNV and YYDKDF (reference sequence). The V end lost 8 bases, the J end lost 4 bases, and 15 bases lay between the germline ends. This CDR3 region has 13 residues. Written as DNA, the CDR3 is TGTGCCACCTCATTATTGCTCGCTTACGAGCAGTACTTC. It translates to CATSLLLAYEQYF.

Many counts were recorded for this clonotype. J is TRBJ2-1 and V is TRBV6-5; maybe TRBD2 (6 bases). V gave up 2 bases and J gave up 6 bases, with 17 bases separating them. Germline loops: CDR1 MNHEY, CDR2 SVGAGI. The CDR3 extends over 16 amino acids. The CDR3 DNA follows: TGTGCCAGCAGTTACCCTGGCGGGACCCAGTCCAATGAGCAGTTCTTC. It yields the protein CASSYPGGTQSNEQFF.

There are a few counts of this clonotype. A single base separates this from a much larger clone, so it may be a read error. The chain links TRBV20-1 to TRBJ2-2; D is undetermined. CDR1 and CDR2 from the germline V gene are DFQATT and SNEGSKA (reference sequence). This CDR3 has 16 amino acids. This CDR3 reads CCARDPNHTNTGELFF. In nucleotides, the CDR3 is TGCTGTGCTAGAGATCCTAACCACACGAACACCGGGGAGCTGTTTTTT.

This clonotype was counted many times. The chain carries TRBV5-5 and TRBJ2-4, with D uncertain. Trimming took 6 bases from V and 1 from J, leaving 5 bases between them. The CDR3 extends over 12 amino acids. CDR1 and CDR2 from the germline V gene are SGHKS and YYEKEE (reference sequence). This CDR3 reads CASTGAKNIQYF. In nucleotides, the CDR3 is TGTGCCAGCACCGGGGCCAAAAACATTCAGTACTTC.

This clonotype has ten or more counts. The J gene is TRBJ2-7, the V gene TRBV10-3, with TRBD1 matching over 8 bases. The CDR3 is 15 residues long. CDR1 is ENHRY, CDR2 SYGVKD, per germline. With V trimmed by 8 bases and J by 5 bases, 14 bases remained unmatched. The CDR3 region is CAIGGYGQGINEQYF. The CDR3 coding sequence is TGTGCCATCGGGGGGTACGGACAGGGCATCAACGAGCAGTACTTC.

This clonotype was picked up many times. The genes are TRBV2 and TRBJ1-1; no clear D. V lost 0 bases and J 3 bases, leaving 11 bases between the germline ends. Germline V gene data show CDR1 as SNHLY and CDR2 as FYNNEI. This CDR3 region has 15 residues. The DNA of the CDR3 is TGTGCCAGCAGTGAAGCGGCTGGGGTTTACACTGAAGCTTTCTTT. Translating gives CASSEAAGVYTEAFF.

This clonotype came up many times. The V gene is TRBV12-3 or TRBV12-4, the J gene TRBJ2-1; 9 bases fit TRBD1. J lost 8 bases, V lost 6 bases, and 5 bases had no gene match. The length of the CDR3 is 13 residues. In nucleotides, the CDR3 is TGTGCCAGCAGATGGGACAGGGCGGATGAGCAGTTCTTC. It is translated as CASRWDRADEQFF.

This clonotype was detected many times. The chain couples TRBV14 to TRBJ1-1; D perhaps matches TRBD1 (6 bases). V lost 6 bases, J lost 4 bases, and 12 bases lay in between. CDR1 SGHDN and CDR2 FVKESK come from the germline V gene. There are 13 residues in the CDR3. The CDR3 DNA sequence: TGTGCCAGCAGGCCTACAGGGCTCACTGAAGCTTTCTTT. The encoded protein is CASRPTGLTEAFF.

This clonotype was recorded many times. The rearrangement joins TRBV5-1 to TRBJ2-7; 11 bases fit TRBD2. The CDR3 loop spans 14 amino acids. Germline lookup yields CDR1 SGHRS and CDR2 YFSETQ. After removal of 4 bases from V and 3 bases from J, the junction contained 3 bases not matched to a gene. This CDR3 reads CASSLAGGGYEQYF. CDR3 sequence (DNA): TGCGCCAGCAGCCTAGCGGGAGGTGGCTACGAGCAGTACTTC.

This clonotype was observed at least ten times. The gene calls are TRBV7-9 and TRBJ2-7; D possibly corresponds to TRBD2 (6 bases). This CDR3 has 12 amino acids. V dropped 11 bases and J dropped 2 bases, with 13 bases sitting between them. Germline V lookup: CDR1 SEHNR, CDR2 FQNEAQ (reference sequence). CDR3 sequence reads: CASSPGAYEQYF. For the CDR3, the DNA is TGTGCCTCGTCTCCGGGAGCCTACGAGCAGTACTTC.

There are many counts of this clonotype. CDR3 sequence (DNA): TGTGCCAGCAGCCAGACTAGCGGGAGGGCCCGGGAGCAGTTCTTC. Protein sequence: CASSQTSGRAREQFF. The rearrangement links TRBV3-1 to TRBJ2-1, with 14 positions matching TRBD2. The junction had 5 bases not matched to a gene; V was cut back by 3 bases and J by 10 bases. Germline V gene data show CDR1 as LGHDT and CDR2 as YNNKEL (reference sequence). The CDR3 sequence is 15 residues long.

This clonotype was seen repeatedly, ten times or more. The rearrangement links TRBV5-1 to TRBJ2-1; 9 positions agree with TRBD1. CDR1 is SGHRS, CDR2 YFSETQ, per germline. The CDR3 totals 16 residues. V trimming: 0 bases; J trimming: 4 bases; junction bases outside the gene matches: 5. For the CDR3, the DNA is TGCGCCAGCAGCTTGGCCGGGACAGGGCCTTACAATGAGCAGTTCTTC. Protein: CASSLAGTGPYNEQFF.

This clonotype was found many times. This chain uses TRBV27 with TRBJ2-1; D call uncertain. Germline-derived CDR1 and CDR2 are MNHEY and SMNVEV (reference sequence). This CDR3 comprises 13 residues. V lost 6 bases to trimming and J lost 6 bases, with 12 bases between them. The CDR3 bases are TGTGCCAGCAGCCTAACCTCTTTCAATGAGCAGTTCTTC. It yields the protein CASSLTSFNEQFF.

This clonotype came up many times. The chain is built from TRBV12-3 or TRBV12-4 and TRBJ2-7; tentative D call: TRBD2 (6 bases). V lost 3 bases and J 6 bases, leaving 15 bases between the germline ends. CDR3 length: 14 residues. This CDR3 is CASSFPGSGSEQYF. The CDR3 nucleotides are TGTGCCAGCAGTTTTCCCGGGAGTGGGTCCGAGCAGTACTTC.

This clonotype was counted ten times or more. The genes are TRBV11-2 and TRBJ2-5; TRBD2 matches 10 bases. Trimming cost V 0 bases and J 3 bases; bases outside gene matches: 7. The CDR3 extends over 17 amino acids. The germline V gene has CDR1 SGHAT and CDR2 FQNNGV. CDR3 in DNA: TGTGCCAGCAGCTTAGATCCCACTAGCGGGACGAAAGAGACCCAGTACTTC. This encodes CASSLDPTSGTKETQYF.

This clonotype was counted at least ten times. The junction does not match germline at one end; this may be a read error. This chain uses TRBV10-2 with TRBJ2-7; D unclear. The CDR3 covers 13 residues. CDR1 and CDR2 from the germline V gene are WSHSY and SAAADI. Written as DNA, the CDR3 is TGCGCCAGCAGTGGGCCCGCCTCCCACGAGCAGTACTTC. Its protein product is CASSGPASHEQYF.

This clonotype was observed at least ten times. The rearrangement joins TRBV12-3 or TRBV12-4 to TRBJ2-1, with a tentative D call TRBD1 (5 bases). This CDR3 spans 14 amino acids. V lost 5 bases, J lost 6 bases, and 14 bases lay in between. The CDR3 sequence is CASSEADNGNEQFF. The DNA of the CDR3 is TGTGCCAGCAGTGAGGCGGACAATGGCAATGAGCAGTTCTTC.

In its sample, this clonotype was seen many times. This chain uses TRBV27 with TRBJ1-6; D is perhaps TRBD1 (5 bases). Trimming cost V 6 bases and J 2 bases, with 8 bases left between them. The CDR3 totals 14 residues. Germline assignment: CDR1 MNHEY and CDR2 SMNVEV (reference sequence). CDR3 region: CASRQGAYNSPLHF. The CDR3, as DNA: TGTGCCAGCAGGCAGGGAGCCTATAATTCACCCCTCCACTTT.

This clonotype was seen ten or more times. The gene calls are TRBV6-2 or TRBV6-3 and TRBJ2-7; D remains unclear. Germline assignment: CDR1 MNHEY and CDR2 SVGEGT. V was pared by 2 bases and J by 6 bases, with 8 bases between. The CDR3 is made up of 12 amino acids. This CDR3 is CASSYPHSEQYF. The CDR3 DNA reads as TGTGCCAGCAGTTACCCCCACTCCGAGCAGTACTTC.